The clone carrying this T cell receptor (beta chain) came up a few times. The table came from immunoSEQ multiplex PCR; TCRdb's copy has only in-frame clones and leaves some out. Of almost 550,000 clones listed, approximately 78% were seen once; the top ten hold about 0.013%. CDR3 length: 16 residues. CDR1 and CDR2 from the germline V gene are SGHRS and YFSETQ. The V gene end was trimmed by 0 bases and the J gene end by 9 bases; junction bases not matched to a gene: 8. This specimen belongs to a study of shared T cell receptors in the human thymus. These data also formed part of another study, on human thymus T cells.

Sequencing input: thymocytes. The V and J genes are TRBV5-1 and TRBJ2-1; TRBD2 aligns across 11 bases. This receptor was obtained from a boy under two years old with a congenital heart defect. The CDR3 here is CASSLGMTSGKGEQFF. DNA for the CDR3: TGCGCCAGCAGCTTGGGGATGACTAGCGGGAAGGGTGAGCAGTTCTTC.